What follows describes a single TCR beta chain. Its antigen is not yet known. No much larger clone exists at a distance of one base, and base qualities are not known. The data are from a study of blood T cell repertoires in COVID-19 (TCRdb year 2020). About the study as a whole: Samples covering the acute and convalescent phases of COVID-19 were provided by collaborators in the United States, Italy and Spain. The repertoires were made available in a free public database intended to serve as a resource for research on the immune response to SARS-CoV-2. The prospective study material was composed of cDNA or gDNA derived from T cells, B-cell-depleted T cells, or PBMCs. Nearly every sample came with metadata listing a de-identified subject ID, COVID-19 status, age in years and sex. Deeply sampled blood TCRbeta repertoires from subjects exposed to, actively infected with, or recovered from COVID-19 were included in the dataset. Where available, HLA class I and class II types were taken from metadata supplied by the sample provider and were not determined by assay-based typing. Samples came from the ongoing ImmuneRACE study (first 160 participants) plus 1,254 subjects from 6 global collaborators.

TCRbeta CDR3 regions were amplified from genomic DNA by means of the immunoSEQ Assay, a bias-controlled multiplex PCR. As for the original processing: Nucleated cell counts per sample were estimated from amplification of reference gene primers within the assay. To quantify the absolute abundance of each unique TCRbeta CDR3 rearrangement, sequence reads were collapsed and filtered. Productive Simpson clonality was computed per sample as the square root of Simpson's diversity index over productive rearrangements. TCRdb holds this immuneACCESS table with in-frame rearrangements only. Some clones are missing; in checked studies, unresolved V genes explain under half, and the rest has no known cause. V and J calls and clone size are as listed in that table; D and trimming were resolved from the DNA. For this sample there are 95,000 to 150,000 clones; around 87% appear just once. 25% to 35% of the sample is in the top ten clones.

Results and caveats for the whole study, not just this receptor: Clinical and demographic metadata were provided uncurated, with the amount varying by source and participant.

CDR1 and CDR2 (MNHEY, SMNVEV) derive from the germline V gene (reference sequence). The CDR3 runs 14 residues from the cysteine to the phenylalanine. The only DNA kept is the CDR3, 42 bases in frame from the first base. V is reduced by 8 bases and J by 1 base, leaving a spacing of 12 bases between them. Each collaborating institution followed its own protocols to collect whole blood in K2EDTA tubes. Collaborator samples were shipped for TCRbeta analysis as frozen whole blood, isolated PBMCs, or DNA extracted from either sample type. This clonotype was obtained from a woman in her 70s with acute or convalescent COVID-19. Input material: peripheral blood. The V and J segments used are TRBV27 and TRBJ1-5, with TRBD1 perhaps the D gene, on 5 matching bases. The DNA is as follows: TGTGCCAGCGGCCTGGGGGGGAGCAATCAGCCCCAGCATTTT. This is translated as CASGLGGSNQPQHF.